This TCR beta chain was captured by sequencing in a study of T cells after yellow fever vaccination. Study-wide points: On re-exposure, the response was weaker but peaked faster, at day 5 versus 15. Reappearance after the booster was observed for most primary-vaccination clones (around 96% CD4, roughly 90% CD8).

Generation of TCR cDNA used 5'RACE template switching (which added a universal primer site and UMIs). TCRdb re-called the 5' RACE reads with MiXCR, one entry per CDR3 protein. The table includes 500,000 to 700,000 distinct CDR3 sequences, roughly a fifth detected once. The CDR3 covers 14 residues. Per the germline V gene, CDR1 is SEHNR and CDR2 is FQNEAQ (reference sequence). V was cut by 10 bases and J by 3 bases, with 18 bases left in between. To note about this clonotype: The antigen is unknown.

This sequence joins TRBV7-9 and TRBJ1-1; possible D gene TRBD1, 5 bases. This TCR derives from a man aged 25 to 45 who received the YFV17D yellow fever vaccine. This sample comprised PBMCs, obtained 15 days after the yellow fever booster vaccination. CDR3 sequence reads: CATLGGGADTEAFF. The CDR3 nucleotides are TGTGCCACCTTGGGGGGAGGGGCTGACACTGAAGCTTTCTTT.